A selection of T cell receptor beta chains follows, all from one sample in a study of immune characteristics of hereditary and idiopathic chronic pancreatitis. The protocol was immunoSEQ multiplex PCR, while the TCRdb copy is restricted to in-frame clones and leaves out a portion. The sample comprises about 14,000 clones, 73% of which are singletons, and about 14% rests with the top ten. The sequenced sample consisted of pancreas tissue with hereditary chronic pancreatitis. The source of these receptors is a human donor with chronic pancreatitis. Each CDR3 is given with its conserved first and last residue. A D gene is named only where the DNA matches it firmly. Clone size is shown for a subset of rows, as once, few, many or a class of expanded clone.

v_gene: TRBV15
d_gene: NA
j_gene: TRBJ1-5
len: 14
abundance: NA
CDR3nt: TGTGCCACCAGCACCGGGAGCAGGTTGCAGCCCCAGCATTTT
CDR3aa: CATSTGSRLQPQHF

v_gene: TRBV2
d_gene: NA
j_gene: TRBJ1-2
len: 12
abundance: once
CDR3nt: TGTGCCAGCAGTGAGGCGGGACCGGGCTACACCTTC
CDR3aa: CASSEAGPGYTF

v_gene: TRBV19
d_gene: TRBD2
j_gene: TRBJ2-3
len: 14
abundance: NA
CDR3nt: TGTGCCAGTAGGGGACTAGCCCACACAGATACGCAGTATTTT
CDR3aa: CASRGLAHTDTQYF

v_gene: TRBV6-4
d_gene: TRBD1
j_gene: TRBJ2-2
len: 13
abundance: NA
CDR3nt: TGTGCCAGCAGCCGGGACAGTACCGGGGAGCTGTTTTTT
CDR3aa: CASSRDSTGELFF

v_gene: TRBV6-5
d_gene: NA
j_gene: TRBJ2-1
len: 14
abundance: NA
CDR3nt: TGTGCCAGCAGTTCACAGGGCTCCTACAATGAGCAGTTCTTC
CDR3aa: CASSSQGSYNEQFF

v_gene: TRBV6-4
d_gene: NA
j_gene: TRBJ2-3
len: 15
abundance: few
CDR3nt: TGTGCCAGCAGTGACTCGGGGACTAGCACAGATACGCAGTATTTT
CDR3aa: CASSDSGTSTDTQYF

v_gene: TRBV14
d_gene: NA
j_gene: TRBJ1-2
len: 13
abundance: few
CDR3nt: TGTGCCAGCAGCCAAGATGGTCAGATACCATACACCTTC
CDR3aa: CASSQDGQIPYTF

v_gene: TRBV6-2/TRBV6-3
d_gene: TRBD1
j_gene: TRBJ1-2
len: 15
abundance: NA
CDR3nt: TGTGCCAGCAGTCGGACAGGTGCTTTTATCTATGGCTACACCTTC
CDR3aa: CASSRTGAFIYGYTF

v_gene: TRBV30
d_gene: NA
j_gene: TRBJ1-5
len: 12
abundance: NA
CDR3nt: TGTGCCTGGAGTCCCGGGGGACAGCCCCAGCATTTT
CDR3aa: CAWSPGGQPQHF

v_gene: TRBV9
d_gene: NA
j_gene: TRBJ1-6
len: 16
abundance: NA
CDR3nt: TGTGCCAGCAGCGGGGGGGAGGCCCGGAAGAATTCACCCCTCCACTTT
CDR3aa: CASSGGEARKNSPLHF

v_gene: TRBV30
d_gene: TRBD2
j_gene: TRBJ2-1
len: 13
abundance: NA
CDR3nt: TGTGCCTGGACCCCGACTAGCGGGAGGGCCAAGTTCTTC
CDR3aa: CAWTPTSGRAKFF

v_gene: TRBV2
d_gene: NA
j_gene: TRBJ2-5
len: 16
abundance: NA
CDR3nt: TGTGCCAGCAGTGACCCGTCACAGGGTCGTTTCGTGGCCCAGTACTTC
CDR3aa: CASSDPSQGRFVAQYF

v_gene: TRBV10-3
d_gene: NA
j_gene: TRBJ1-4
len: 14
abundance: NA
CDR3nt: TGTGCCATCAGTGATGTCGGTTCAGGTGAAAAACTGTTTTTT
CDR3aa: CAISDVGSGEKLFF

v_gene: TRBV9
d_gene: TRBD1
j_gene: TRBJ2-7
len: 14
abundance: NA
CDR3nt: TGTGCCAGCAGTCCCCGGACAGGGGCCTACGAGCAGTACTTC
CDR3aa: CASSPRTGAYEQYF

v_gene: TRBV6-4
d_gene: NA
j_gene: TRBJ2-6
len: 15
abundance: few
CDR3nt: TGTGCCAGCAGTGAGGCAGGGGCTGGGGCCAACGTCCTGACTTTC
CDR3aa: CASSEAGAGANVLTF

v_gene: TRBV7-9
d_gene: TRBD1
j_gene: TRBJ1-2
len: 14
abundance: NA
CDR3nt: TGTGCTATAGACGAGGTCCCGGGACAGAGAATCTACACCTTC
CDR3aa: CAIDEVPGQRIYTF

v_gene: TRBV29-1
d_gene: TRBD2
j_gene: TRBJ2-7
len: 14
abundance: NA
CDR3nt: TGCAGCGTTTCCCAGCTAGCGGGCCCCTACGAGCAGTACTTC
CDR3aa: CSVSQLAGPYEQYF

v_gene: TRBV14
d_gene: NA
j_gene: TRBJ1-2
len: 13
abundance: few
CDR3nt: TGTGCCAGCAGCCCACGGACCTCTTATGGCTACACCTTC
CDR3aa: CASSPRTSYGYTF

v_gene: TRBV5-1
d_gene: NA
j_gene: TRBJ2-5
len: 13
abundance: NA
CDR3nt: TGCGCCAGCTTTAGACAGGATCGGGAGACCCAGTACTTC
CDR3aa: CASFRQDRETQYF

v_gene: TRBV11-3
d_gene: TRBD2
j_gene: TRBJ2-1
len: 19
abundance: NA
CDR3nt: TGTGCCAGCAGCTTAGGGGAGGGCCAGGGCGGCCTATCCACCAATGAGCAGTTCTTC
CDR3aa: CASSLGEGQGGLSTNEQFF

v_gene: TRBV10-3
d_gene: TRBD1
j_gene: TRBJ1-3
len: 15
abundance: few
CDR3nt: TGTGCCATCAGGGGCCCAGGGGGCAGGGAAAACACCATATATTTT
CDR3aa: CAIRGPGGRENTIYF

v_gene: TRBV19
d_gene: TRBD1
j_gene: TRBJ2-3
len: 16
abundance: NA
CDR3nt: TGTGCCAGTAGTGCCGCGGGGACAGGGAGCGCAGATACGCAGTATTTT
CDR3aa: CASSAAGTGSADTQYF

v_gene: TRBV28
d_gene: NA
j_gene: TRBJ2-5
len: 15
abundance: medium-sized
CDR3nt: TGTGCCAGCAGATTACGGGTAGGGGGATCGAAGACCCAGTACTTC
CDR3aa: CASRLRVGGSKTQYF

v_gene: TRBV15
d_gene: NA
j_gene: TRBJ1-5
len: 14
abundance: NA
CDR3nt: TGTGCCACCAGCATGAGGAGGGGCGAATGGCCCCAGCATTTT
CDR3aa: CATSMRRGEWPQHF

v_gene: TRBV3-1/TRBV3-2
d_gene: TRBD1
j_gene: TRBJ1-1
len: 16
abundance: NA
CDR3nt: TGTGCCAGCAGCCGAAGGGTGGGGCAGGGGGTTTTGGTGGCTTTCTTT
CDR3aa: CASSRRVGQGVLVAFF

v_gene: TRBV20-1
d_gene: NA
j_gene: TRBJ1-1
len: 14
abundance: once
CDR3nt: TGCAGTGCTAGTCGGGCAGGGCTGAACACTGAAGCTTTCTTT
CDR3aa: CSASRAGLNTEAFF

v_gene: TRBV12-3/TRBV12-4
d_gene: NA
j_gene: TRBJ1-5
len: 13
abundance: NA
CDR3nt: TGTGCCAGCAGTTTTCGGGTAGGTCAGCCCCAGCATTTT
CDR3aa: CASSFRVGQPQHF

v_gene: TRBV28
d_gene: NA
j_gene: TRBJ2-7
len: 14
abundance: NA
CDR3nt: TGTGCCAGCAGTTTCCCCCCTAACACCTACGAGCAGTACTTC
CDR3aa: CASSFPPNTYEQYF

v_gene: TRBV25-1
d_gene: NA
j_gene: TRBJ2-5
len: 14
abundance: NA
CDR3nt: TGTGCCAGCAGTGCCACGGGCAGTCAAGAGACCCAGTACTTC
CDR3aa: CASSATGSQETQYF

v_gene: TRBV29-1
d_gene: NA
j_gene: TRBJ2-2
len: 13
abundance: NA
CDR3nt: TGCAGCGTTGGCCGGAGAGACACCGGGGAGCTGTTTTTT
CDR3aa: CSVGRRDTGELFF

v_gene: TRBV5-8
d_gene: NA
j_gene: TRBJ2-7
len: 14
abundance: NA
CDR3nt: TGTGCCAGCAGCTCGCCCGATATAGGCTACGAGCAGTACTTC
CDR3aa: CASSSPDIGYEQYF

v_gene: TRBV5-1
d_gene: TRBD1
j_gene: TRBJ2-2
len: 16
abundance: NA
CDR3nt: TGCGCCAGCAGCTTGGCACCAGGGGGCGATGGCGGGGAGCTGTTTTTT
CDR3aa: CASSLAPGGDGGELFF

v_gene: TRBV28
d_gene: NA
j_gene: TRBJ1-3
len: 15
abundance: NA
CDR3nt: TGTGCCAGCAGCCTCCGGGTTATCTCTGGAAACACCATATATTTT
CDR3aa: CASSLRVISGNTIYF

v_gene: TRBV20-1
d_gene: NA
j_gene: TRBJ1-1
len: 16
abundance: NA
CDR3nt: TGCAGTGCTAGTAGAGGGGAAGTAGTCCTGAACACTGAAGCTTTCTTT
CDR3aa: CSASRGEVVLNTEAFF

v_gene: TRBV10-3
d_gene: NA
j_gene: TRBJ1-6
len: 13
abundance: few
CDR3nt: TGTGCCATCAGAACAGAAAATAATTCACCCCTCCACTTT
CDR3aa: CAIRTENNSPLHF

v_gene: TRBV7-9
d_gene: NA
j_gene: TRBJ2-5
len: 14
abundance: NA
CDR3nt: TGTGCCAGCAGCTTAATGGGACACCAAGAGACCCAGTACTTC
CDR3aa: CASSLMGHQETQYF

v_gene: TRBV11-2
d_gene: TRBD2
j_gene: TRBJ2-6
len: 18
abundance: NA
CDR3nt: TGTGCCAGCAGCTTGATACTAGCGGGTAGCTCTGGGGCCAACGTCCTGACTTTC
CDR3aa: CASSLILAGSSGANVLTF

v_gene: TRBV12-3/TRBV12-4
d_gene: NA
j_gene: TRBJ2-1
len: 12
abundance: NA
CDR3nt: TGTGCCAGCTCCAAGGTTGGTAATGAGCAGTTCTTC
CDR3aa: CASSKVGNEQFF

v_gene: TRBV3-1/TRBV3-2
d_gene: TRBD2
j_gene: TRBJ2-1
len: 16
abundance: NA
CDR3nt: TGTGCCAGCAGCCAAGGGCTAGCGGGGGCATACAATGAGCAGTTCTTC
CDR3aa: CASSQGLAGAYNEQFF

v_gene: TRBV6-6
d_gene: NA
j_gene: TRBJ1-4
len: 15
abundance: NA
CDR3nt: TGTGCTTCCAACCTAAGGGGTGGCGAGGGTGAAAAACTGTTTTTT
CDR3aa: CASNLRGGEGEKLFF

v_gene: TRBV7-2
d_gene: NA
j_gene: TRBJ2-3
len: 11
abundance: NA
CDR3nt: TGTGCCAGCAGCTTTCGGGATACGCAGTATTTT
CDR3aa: CASSFRDTQYF

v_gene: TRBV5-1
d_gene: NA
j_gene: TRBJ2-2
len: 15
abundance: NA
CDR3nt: TGCGCCAGCAGCGGGACCCAGGGCAGGGCCGGGGAGCTGTTTTTT
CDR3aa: CASSGTQGRAGELFF

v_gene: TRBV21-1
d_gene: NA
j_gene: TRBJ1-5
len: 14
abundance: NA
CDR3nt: TGTGCCAGCAGCCAGGGGAAACTATTTCAGCCCCAGCATTTT
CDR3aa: CASSQGKLFQPQHF

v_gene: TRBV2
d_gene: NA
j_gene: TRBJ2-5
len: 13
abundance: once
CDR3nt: TGTGCCAGCAATCTCCAGGGAGGCGAGACCCAGTACTTC
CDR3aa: CASNLQGGETQYF